These 22 T cell receptor beta chains originate from one sample sequenced in a study of CXCR3-negative and CXCR3-positive naive CD8 T cells. The study made its TRB cDNA libraries by 5' RACE, adding UMI labels. TCRdb reanalyzed the 5' RACE reads and collapses them to one entry per CDR3 protein, without DNA. Its table lists around 96,000 distinct CDR3 sequences. The material sequenced was naive CXCR3- CD8+ T cells from blood. Subset defined: CD45RO-CCR7+CD27+CD95- naive CD8+ T cells lacking CXCR3 (TNR3-). The receptors stem from a human donor in good health. Some clones in this sample may be carry-over from other donors' samples.

The chain joins TRBV12-3 or TRBV12-4 to TRBJ1-1. The CDR3 has 13 residues. The CDR3 sequence is CASSLDTNTEAFF.

The genes are TRBV18 and TRBJ1-1. Germline CDR1 KGHSH, CDR2 LQKENI. This CDR3 is built from 13 residues. The CDR3 here is CASSAGTDTEAFF.

The chain joins TRBV11-2 to TRBJ2-1; the TRBD2 assignment by TCRdb is unverifiable without DNA. The germline V gene has CDR1 SGHAT and CDR2 FQNNGV. The CDR3 runs to 18 residues. CDR3 loop: CASSGGLAGGRSYNEQFF.

CDR3 loop: CASSLSQGVGTEAFF. The rearrangement uses TRBV7-3 and TRBJ1-1; TCRdb selects TRBD1, and the lack of DNA leaves this call unchecked. This CDR3 spans 15 amino acids. The germline CDR1 and CDR2 sequences are SGHTA and FQGTGA.

The J gene is TRBJ2-3, the V gene TRBV12-3 or TRBV12-4; TCRdb designates TRBD1, a call that cannot be tested without DNA. The CDR3 is 14 amino acids. CDR3 amino acids: CASSFGGYTDTQYF.

The chain combines TRBV20-1 with TRBJ1-5; with no DNA, the TCRdb D assignment of TRBD1 cannot be verified. The CDR3 consists of 14 residues. Germline V gene sequence: CDR1 DFQATT, CDR2 SNEGSKA (reference sequence). The CDR3 here is CSAREDRGNQPQHF.

The chain joins TRBV5-1 to TRBJ2-1; TCRdb names TRBD1, which stays unverified in the absence of DNA. Germline V lookup: CDR1 SGHRS, CDR2 YFSETQ. The CDR3 sequence is 14 residues long. The CDR3 here is CASSSGQGDNEQFF.

CDR3 amino acids: CASTLTGELFF. The J gene is TRBJ2-2, the V gene TRBV5-1. The germline V gene has CDR1 SGHRS and CDR2 YFSETQ. This CDR3 has 11 amino acids.

V gene TRBV12-3 or TRBV12-4 combines with J gene TRBJ2-2. The CDR3 covers 14 residues. CDR3 amino acids: CASSLALNTGELFF.

V gene TRBV6-2 or TRBV6-3 combines with J gene TRBJ2-5; the TRBD1 assignment by TCRdb is unverifiable without DNA. CDR1 is MNHEY, CDR2 SVGEGT, per germline. The CDR3 extends over 14 amino acids. This CDR3 is CASNPDRIQETQYF.

The J gene is TRBJ2-1, the V gene TRBV7-9; as DNA is missing, the TRBD2 call by TCRdb cannot be tested. Looked up from germline, CDR1 is SEHNR and CDR2 is FQNEAQ (reference sequence). This CDR3 has 15 amino acids. CDR3 sequence: CAGTGITSGSNEQFF.

The gene calls are TRBV28 and TRBJ1-3; no DNA is available, so the TRBD1 call from TCRdb remains unchecked. The V gene's germline CDR1 is MDHEN and CDR2 SYDVKM. This CDR3 comprises 16 residues. CDR3 loop: CASSFPGTDSGNTIYF.

J is TRBJ2-7 and V is TRBV18; TCRdb indicates TRBD1, and absent DNA this call remains unverified. The CDR3 covers 13 residues. In germline, CDR1 is KGHSH, CDR2 LQKENI. The CDR3 reads CASSDGAPYEQYF. Supplemented by reference TRBV18 and TRBJ2-7, the full variable domain reads NAGVMQNPRHLVRRRGQEARLRCSPMKGHSHVYWYRQLPEEGLKFMVYLQKENIIDESGMPKERFSAEFPKEGPSILRIQQVVRGDSAAYFCASSDGAPYEQYFGPGTRLTVT.

CDR3 amino acids: CASTENTGELFF. This chain links TRBV9 with TRBJ2-2. Per germline, CDR1 SGDLS and CDR2 YYNGEE. The CDR3 consists of 12 residues.

V usage is TRBV12-5 and J usage is TRBJ2-3; the TCRdb call, TRBD2, lacks DNA for checking. The CDR3 is 16 amino acids. The germline V gene encodes CDR1 LGHNT and CDR2 FRNRAP. The CDR3: CASGPGLAGGTDTQYF.

The chain couples TRBV11-2 to TRBJ2-1. This CDR3 has 11 amino acids. Germline CDR1 reads SGHAT; CDR2 reads FQNNGV. CDR3 residues: CASSLLNEQFF.

This chain joins TRBV20-1 and TRBJ2-3. The CDR3 extends over 12 amino acids. The V gene's germline CDR1 is DFQATT and CDR2 SNEGSKA (reference sequence). Here the CDR3 reads CSVRFVGDTQYF.

V usage is TRBV4-1 and J usage is TRBJ1-1. In germline, CDR1 is MGHRA, CDR2 YSYEKL. CDR3 length: 16 residues. The CDR3 sequence is CASSGQKSSWNTEAFF.

The chain is built from TRBV20-1 and TRBJ2-1; TCRdb lists TRBD2, though no DNA is available to test this call. CDR3 length equals 14 residues. The germline V gene has CDR1 DFQATT and CDR2 SNEGSKA (reference sequence). CDR3: CSARGLAAYNEQFF.

V usage is TRBV15 and J usage is TRBJ1-2; TCRdb's D gene call, TRBD1, goes unchecked for lack of DNA. Per germline, CDR1 LNHNV and CDR2 YYDKDF (reference sequence). This CDR3 spans 15 amino acids. The chain's CDR3 is CATSGGGQGSEGYTF.

The chain couples TRBV20-1 to TRBJ2-7. CDR3 length: 13 amino acids. Germline CDR1 and CDR2: DFQATT and SNEGSKA (reference sequence). The CDR3 protein is CSARGGQSYEQYF.

The V call is TRBV29-1, the J call TRBJ2-7; TCRdb selects TRBD1, and the lack of DNA leaves this call unchecked. This CDR3 has 13 residues. Germline-derived CDR1 and CDR2 are SQVTM and ANQGSEA. The CDR3 spells CSAADRGWDEQYF.